This TCR beta chain was recorded in a study of shared clonotypes between healthy human individuals. Study information: The study used three CD4 naive, three CD4 memory, two CD8 naive and one CD8 memory plate per donor.

This clone showed up just a few times. Its specificity is unknown. The study, taken as a whole, reports: Naive subsets generally exceeded memory subsets in estimated richness.

Naive CD8 cells lacked CD45RO, underwent positive selection for CCR7 and left out terminally differentiated effector memory CD45RA+ cells. This CDR3 is built from 16 residues. V was clipped by 3 bases and J by 2 bases; unmatched bases: 6. Per germline, CDR1 SGHDN and CDR2 FVKESK. The sorted-subset replicate PCRs were given roughly 190 ng DNA, which is roughly 30,000 T cell genomes. Source study methods: Filtering differed, since immunoSEQ gave only junction sequences and no quality scores. Repertoires were generated with immunoSEQ multiplex PCR, while TCRdb's copy carries only in-frame clones and drops some. For V, J and clone size, that table is used; D and trimming come from the DNA. This sample yields about 680,000 clones, of which about 90% are seen a single time; 24% belongs to the top ten.

Sequenced input: naive CD8+ T cells sorted from blood. The sequence came from a man younger than 45 in good health. The gene calls are TRBV14 and TRBJ2-2; TRBD2 aligns across 7 bases. CDR3 nucleotides: TGTGCCAGCAGCCATCGTCTAGCGGTAAACACCGGGGAGCTGTTTTTT. It translates to CASSHRLAVNTGELFF.